This TCR beta chain was captured by sequencing in a study of early stage breast cancer tumors listed by TCRdb under 2017. With respect to the entire study: Of the roughly 15 invasive breast tumors, 12 to 13 were found to be estrogen receptor-positive, progesterone receptor-positive and HER2-negative. Of the approximately twelve ER+/PR+/HER2- tumors, eight were classified as invasive ductal carcinomas and four as invasive lobular carcinomas. A read coverage of roughly 10-fold per sample was achieved on average. Across all samples, some 2.8 million templates representing 1,097,674 unique clonotypes were detected.

The germline V gene specifies SGDLS as CDR1 and YYNGEE as CDR2. Taken from cysteine to phenylalanine, the CDR3 has 15 residues. Only the CDR3 DNA stays, 45 bases, in frame from base 1. V has 4 bases trimmed and J has 2 bases trimmed; junction bases matching no gene number 5. Each sample was amplified as two independent genomic DNA replicates: 0.45 to 0.5 ug for blood and roughly 1.4 ug for tumor or normal breast. TCRB sequencing of genomic DNA was carried out with the ImmunoSeq Intro kit according to the manufacturer's instructions. Multiplex PCR ran 25 to 40 cycles with proprietary primers and spike-in control sequences for absolute quantification. Single-end 150-bp reads were used to sequence an 87-bp fragment covering the CDR3 and the flanking V and J genes. Each lane of an Illumina MiSeq using version 3.0 chemistry carried seven multiplexed samples, with two replicates per sample. The published analysis was carried out like this. Raw data were processed with the vendor's proprietary pipeline, and both replicates were merged into a single result per sample. A clonotype was defined as productive rearrangements that share the same V-gene family, CDR3 amino acid sequence and J-gene segment. Clonality was calculated as 1 minus the normalized Shannon entropy (Pielou evenness) of TCRB abundances. To estimate T cell density, the total number of templates was divided by the number of input cells, which was inferred from the amount of DNA input. Total repertoire diversity and clonality were estimated with Recon using default parameters. A clonotype counted as tumor-enriched if its abundance in tumor exceeded 0.1% and was at least 32-fold higher than its abundance in normal breast. TCRdb re-hosts the immuneACCESS table, in-frame sequences only. Its copies lack some clones; in the studies checked, an unresolved V gene accounts for under half of them, and the cause for the rest is not known. That table supplies the V and J calls and clone size; D and trimming were determined from the DNA. The sample yields around 28,000 clones; 80% were counted once. The ten largest clones take up roughly 13% of the sample.

The study profiled bulk TCR beta-chain repertoires in matched peripheral blood, tumor and adjacent normal breast tissue taken from around 15 patients with early-stage breast cancer. Before surgery, about 4.5-11 mL of whole blood was collected into EDTA tubes and then processed within 2 hours. Ficoll-Paque centrifugation in SepMate-50 tubes was used to isolate peripheral blood mononuclear cells. PBMCs were cryopreserved in aliquots of roughly 1.8 to 4 million cells in 90% FBS with around 10% DMSO and kept in liquid nitrogen. The Qiagen AllPrep DNA/RNA Mini kit was used to extract genomic DNA. As concerns this clone: Its binding antigen is unknown. Per-nucleotide qualities are absent, and no much larger clonotype sits a single base away.

What the authors observed across the whole study: Compared with adjacent normal breast tissue, tumors had higher clonality and roughly 2.4-fold greater T cell density. The small cohort size prevented analysis by tumor subtype. Greater similarity was observed between blood and normal breast repertoires than between blood and tumor repertoires, and tumor was distinguished from normal in most of the 16 patients when each tissue was compared with blood. Enriched TCRB sequences shared across patients were mostly commonly generated sequences, unlikely to play an important role in the tumor microenvironment. Bulk genomic DNA sequencing of unsorted cells missed chain pairing and functional markers such as CD4, CD8 and FOXP3.

This receptor chain uses TRBV9 and TRBJ2-2, and TRBD1 aligns with 7 junction nucleotides. The sequencing sample was made of blood. The sequence derives from a person between 55 and 69 years old with breast cancer. CDR3 loop: CASSPGTVNTGELFF. The DNA sequence follows: TGTGCCAGCAGCCCCGGGACAGTTAACACCGGGGAGCTGTTTTTT.